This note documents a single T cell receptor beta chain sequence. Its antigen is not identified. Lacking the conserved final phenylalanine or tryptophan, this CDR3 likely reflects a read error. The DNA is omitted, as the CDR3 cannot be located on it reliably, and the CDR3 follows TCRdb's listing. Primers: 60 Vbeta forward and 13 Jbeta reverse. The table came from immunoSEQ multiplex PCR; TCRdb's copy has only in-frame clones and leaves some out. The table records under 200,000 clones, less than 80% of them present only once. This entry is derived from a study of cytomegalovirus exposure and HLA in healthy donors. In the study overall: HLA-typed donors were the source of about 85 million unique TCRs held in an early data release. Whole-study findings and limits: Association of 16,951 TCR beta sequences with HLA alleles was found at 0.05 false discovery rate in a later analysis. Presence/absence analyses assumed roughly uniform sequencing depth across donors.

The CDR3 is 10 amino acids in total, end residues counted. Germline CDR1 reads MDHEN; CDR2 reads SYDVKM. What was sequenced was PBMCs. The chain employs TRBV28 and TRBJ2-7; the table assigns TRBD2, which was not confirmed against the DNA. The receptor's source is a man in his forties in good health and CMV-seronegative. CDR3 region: CASIVAGGGI.